This is a list of T cell receptor beta chains from one sample in a study of human T cells and chemical hapten exposure. MiXCR was run by TCRdb on the RACE reads, yielding one entry per CDR3 protein. This table has more than 250,000 distinct CDR3 sequences, around 7.3% appearing once. Source: whole blood, taken in connection with sensitization to the hapten diphenylcyclopropenone (DPC). These receptors were obtained from a man in his late teens or twenties with alopecia areata. Some clones in this sample may be carry-over from other donors' samples. The CDR3 runs from the conserved cysteine through the conserved F or W. The order of the fields is clone size, D gene, V gene, J gene, CDR3 protein, CDR3 DNA. A D gene is named only where the DNA matches it firmly. Size values are once, few and many counts, or a class for expanded clones, and some rows have none.

few	.	TRBV10-3	TRBJ2-3	CAISAYQGVDDTQYF	TGTGCCATCAGTGCTTACCAGGGAGTGGACGATACGCAGTATTTT
.	.	TRBV27	TRBJ2-3	CASSLIGESTDTQYF	TGTGCCAGCAGTTTAATCGGGGAGAGCACAGATACGCAGTATTTT
few	.	TRBV4-1	TRBJ2-3	CASSQDVPGGTDTQYF	TGCGCCAGCAGCCAAGATGTCCCAGGGGGGACAGATACGCAGTATTTT
few	.	TRBV14	TRBJ1-2	CASSPRRDWAYGYTF	TGTGCCAGCAGCCCGCGGAGGGATTGGGCTTATGGCTACACCTTC
many	TRBD1	TRBV27	TRBJ1-5	CASSPDRAYQPQHF	TGTGCCAGCAGTCCGGACAGGGCTTATCAGCCCCAGCATTTT
.	.	TRBV6-5	TRBJ1-5	CASSYSEASNQPQHF	TGTGCCAGCAGTTACTCTGAGGCTAGCAATCAGCCCCAGCATTTT
few	.	TRBV12-3/TRBV12-4	TRBJ1-1	CASSKFMVDEAFF	TGTGCCAGCAGTAAGTTTATGGTCGATGAAGCTTTCTTT
.	TRBD2	TRBV12-3/TRBV12-4	TRBJ2-1	CASSPRTSGGNEQFF	TGTGCCAGCAGCCCACGGACTAGCGGGGGCAATGAGCAGTTCTTC
many	.	TRBV12-3/TRBV12-4	TRBJ2-2	CASKITGELFF	TGTGCCAGCAAGATCACCGGGGAGCTGTTTTTT
.	.	TRBV28	TRBJ2-5	CASTEGVRGRPMF	TGTGCCAGCACCGAAGGGGTACGGGGCCGCCCCATGTTC
.	.	TRBV9	TRBJ2-1	CASSVRLGAGDNEQFF	TGTGCCAGCAGCGTACGCCTAGGGGCCGGGGACAATGAGCAGTTCTTC
.	TRBD2	TRBV9	TRBJ2-2	CASNGGTSGAGELFF	TGTGCCAGCAACGGTGGGACTAGCGGGGCCGGGGAGCTGTTTTTT
.	.	TRBV5-1	TRBJ2-3	CASRPVGGTDTQYF	TGCGCCAGCAGGCCCGTCGGTGGCACAGATACGCAGTATTTT